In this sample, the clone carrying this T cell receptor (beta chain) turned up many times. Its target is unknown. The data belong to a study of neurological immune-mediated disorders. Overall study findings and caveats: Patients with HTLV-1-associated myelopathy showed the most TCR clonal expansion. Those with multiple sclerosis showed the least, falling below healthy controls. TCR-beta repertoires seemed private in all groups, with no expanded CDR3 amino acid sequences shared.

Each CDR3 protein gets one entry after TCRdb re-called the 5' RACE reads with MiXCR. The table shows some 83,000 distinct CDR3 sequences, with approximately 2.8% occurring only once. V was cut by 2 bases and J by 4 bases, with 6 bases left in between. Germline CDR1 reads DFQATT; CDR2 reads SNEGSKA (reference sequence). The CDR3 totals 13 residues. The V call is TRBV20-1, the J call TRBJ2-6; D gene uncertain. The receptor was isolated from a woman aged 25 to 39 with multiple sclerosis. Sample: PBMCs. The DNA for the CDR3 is TGCAGTGCTAGACAATCAGGGGCCAACGTCCTGACTTTC. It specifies CSARQSGANVLTF.